Each of the 5 T cell receptor beta chains below was sequenced from the same sample in a study of OX40 agonist ivuxolimab in advanced cancers. Assay used: immunoSEQ multiplex PCR; TCRdb lists only in-frame clones, some missing. The sample has about 33,000 clones, 84% seen once. The source material was CD4+ or CD8+ T cells sorted from blood, sampled in a trial of the OX40 agonist ivuxolimab. The receptors stem from an adult with an advanced solid tumor such as melanoma, head and neck, liver or kidney cancer.

The V gene is TRBV5-1, the J gene TRBJ2-1; 9 bases match TRBD1. V gave up 3 bases and J gave up 4 bases; unmatched junction bases: 5. Germline V CDR1 and CDR2: SGHRS, YFSETQ. This CDR3 is built from 15 residues. CDR3 coding DNA: TGCGCCAGCAGCTCGGGACAGGGCCTTTACAATGAGCAGTTCTTC. This codes for CASSSGQGLYNEQFF.

J is TRBJ2-3 and V is TRBV7-2; the match to TRBD2 covers 10 bases. V was clipped by 3 bases and J by 2 bases; unmatched bases: 2. The CDR3 extends over 15 amino acids. CDR1 and CDR2 (germline): SGHTA, FQGNSA. CDR3 coding DNA: TGTGCCAGCAGCTTTAGCGGGGGGTACACAGATACGCAGTATTTT. As protein: CASSFSGGYTDTQYF.

The V call is TRBV19, the J call TRBJ1-6, with 9 bases aligning to TRBD1. J was trimmed by 15 bases and V by 5 bases; bases with no gene match: 11. CDR3 length: 14 residues. Looked up from germline, CDR1 is LNHDA and CDR2 is SQIVND (reference sequence). CDR3 region: CASSSGTGPFNLHF. Written as DNA, the CDR3 is TGTGCCAGTAGTTCCGGGACAGGGCCCTTTAACCTCCACTTT.

This rearrangement joins TRBV25-1 to TRBJ1-2; 8 nucleotides agree with TRBD1. This CDR3 spans 14 amino acids. V was clipped by 6 bases and J by 5 bases; unmatched bases: 8. Per germline, CDR1 MGHDK and CDR2 SYGVNS. The CDR3 DNA follows: TGTGCCAGCAGCCAGACAGGGGAATGGTATGGCTACACCTTC. Translation gives CASSQTGEWYGYTF.

The CDR3 region is CASSIAGASFYEQYF. CDR3 bases: TGTGCCAGTAGTATAGCGGGTGCTTCCTTCTACGAGCAGTACTTC. This sequence joins TRBV19 and TRBJ2-7, with unresolved D. Germline V gene data show CDR1 as LNHDA and CDR2 as SQIVND (reference sequence). The CDR3 length is 15 residues. V was shortened by 1 base and J by 3 bases, with 13 bases between the two germline ends.